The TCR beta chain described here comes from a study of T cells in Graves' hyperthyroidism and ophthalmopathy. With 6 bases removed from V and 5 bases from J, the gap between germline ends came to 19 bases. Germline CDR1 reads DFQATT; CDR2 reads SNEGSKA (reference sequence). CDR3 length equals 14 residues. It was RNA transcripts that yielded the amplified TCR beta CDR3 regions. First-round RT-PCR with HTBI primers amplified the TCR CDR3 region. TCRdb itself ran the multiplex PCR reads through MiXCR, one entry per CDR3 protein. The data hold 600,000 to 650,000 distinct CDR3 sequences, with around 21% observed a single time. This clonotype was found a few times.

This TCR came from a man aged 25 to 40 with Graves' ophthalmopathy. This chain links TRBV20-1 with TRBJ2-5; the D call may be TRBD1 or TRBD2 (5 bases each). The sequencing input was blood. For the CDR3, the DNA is TGCAGTGCCAATATGCCAGGGAGAGGGGAGACCCAGTACTTC. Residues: CSANMPGRGETQYF.